A selection of T cell receptor beta chains follows, all from one sample in a study of T cells in Graves' hyperthyroidism and ophthalmopathy. TCRdb itself ran the multiplex PCR reads through MiXCR, one entry per CDR3 protein. This sample carries roughly 290,000 distinct CDR3 sequences, roughly an eighth of them seen once, and the ten largest clones take 7.9%. The specimen was blood. The receptor set was obtained from a middle-aged woman with Graves' hyperthyroidism. Each CDR3 is given with its conserved first and last residue. The D gene is left open where the match is weak. The size entry is marked missing in some rows and otherwise reads once, few, many or a size class.

j_gene,d_gene,v_gene,abundance,CDR3nt,CDR3aa
TRBJ1-6,TRBD1,TRBV20-1,many,TGCAGTGCGGGACAGGGCCGGTCACCCCTCCACTTT,CSAGQGRSPLHF
TRBJ2-7,TRBD1,TRBV6-1,many,TGTGCCAGCAGACCGGGACAGGGGATCTACGAGCAGTACTTC,CASRPGQGIYEQYF
TRBJ2-6,TRBD2,TRBV12-5,NA,TGTGCTAGTGGCATTAGCGGGAGTTTTGGGGCCAACGTCCTGACTTTC,CASGISGSFGANVLTF
TRBJ1-1,TRBD1,TRBV7-3,many,TGTGCCAGCAGCAGGACAGGGTCGGGGACTGAAGCTTTCTTT,CASSRTGSGTEAFF
TRBJ2-5,NA,TRBV20-1,few,TGCAGTGCTAGAGATCAGCGGCGCAGCGAGACCCAGTACTTC,CSARDQRRSETQYF
TRBJ1-5,NA,TRBV12-3/TRBV12-4,many,TGTGCCAGCAGTTTCAGAGGGGGTGCGCAGCCCCAGCATTTT,CASSFRGGAQPQHF
TRBJ1-3,NA,TRBV2,NA,TGTGCCAGCGACAGTTCCTCTGGAAACACCATATATTTT,CASDSSSGNTIYF
TRBJ2-5,TRBD1,TRBV5-5,many,TGTGCCAGCAGCCCACAGGGGGGCCCGGACCAGTACTTC,CASSPQGGPDQYF
TRBJ1-1,NA,TRBV15,many,TGTGCCACCAGCATATTCACGAACACTGAAGCTTTCTTT,CATSIFTNTEAFF
TRBJ2-3,TRBD1,TRBV7-8,many,TGTGCCAGCAGCTCCCAGGCCGGGACAGGGGGCAGCACAGATACGCAGTATTTT,CASSSQAGTGGSTDTQYF
TRBJ2-1,NA,TRBV20-1,few,TGCAGTGCTAGGACCGACAGGGAGGACAATGAGCAGTTCTTC,CSARTDREDNEQFF
TRBJ1-6,NA,TRBV18,NA,TGTGCCAGCTCACCACCGGGGGCCCCGGCCCTCCACTTT,CASSPPGAPALHF
TRBJ2-1,TRBD2,TRBV6-1,many,TGTGCCAGCAAACGGCTAGCGGCCCCGAGCTCCTACAATGAGCAGTTCTTC,CASKRLAAPSSYNEQFF
TRBJ2-7,NA,TRBV6-1,many,TGTGCCAGCGCCCCCAGGGGCTCCTACGAGCAGTACTTC,CASAPRGSYEQYF
TRBJ2-5,NA,TRBV10-3,many,TGTGCCATCAGTACCGGGAAGAGTAAAGAGACCCAGTACTTC,CAISTGKSKETQYF
TRBJ1-5,TRBD1,TRBV20-1,many,TGCAGTGCAACAGAGAGGACAGGGGTGGATCAGCCCCAGCATTTT,CSATERTGVDQPQHF
TRBJ2-3,TRBD2,TRBV30,NA,TGTGCCTGGAAATTAAGACTAGCGGGATCAGATACGCAGTATTTT,CAWKLRLAGSDTQYF
TRBJ2-2,TRBD1,TRBV6-5,NA,TGTGCCAGCAGTTACCCTAGGACAGGGCCCCTATCTTACACCGGGGAGCTGTTTTTT,CASSYPRTGPLSYTGELFF
TRBJ2-1,NA,TRBV6-1,many,TGTGCCACGACACCGGGGTATGAGCAGTTCTTC,CATTPGYEQFF
TRBJ2-7,NA,TRBV7-8,many,TGTGCCAGCAGCCAGTCGACGACCTTCTACGAGCAGTACTTC,CASSQSTTFYEQYF
TRBJ1-2,NA,TRBV6-1,many,TGTGCCAGCAGTGATTGGGTGGGGTATGGCTACACCTTC,CASSDWVGYGYTF
TRBJ2-7,TRBD2,TRBV20-1,few,TGCAGTGCTAGCCTCGAGACTAGCGGGGACCGGAGGGAGCAGTACTTC,CSASLETSGDRREQYF
TRBJ2-7,TRBD1,TRBV3-1,many,TGTGCCAGCAGCCTTCGGACAGGGCCCTACGAGCAGTACTTC,CASSLRTGPYEQYF
TRBJ2-7,NA,TRBV9,NA,TGTGCCAGCAGTTTTGGGATTGCACGCGAGCAGTACTTC,CASSFGIAREQYF
TRBJ2-5,NA,TRBV14,many,TGTGCCAGCAGCCGTAGCAGCCTCGGGTGGGCCCAGTACTTC,CASSRSSLGWAQYF